This T cell receptor (beta chain) was recorded in a study of glioma-infiltrating T cells after dendritic cell vaccination (dated by TCRdb to 2016 to 2017). Background on the whole study: Of the approximately 15 glioblastoma patients in the cohort, all drawn from Phase I and II dendritic cell vaccination trials, 9 were newly diagnosed and 6 had recurrent disease. TCR sequencing metrics, including TIL content and tumor-blood repertoire overlap, were correlated with survival after dendritic cell vaccination. Deep sequencing of TCR beta CDR3 regions was used to quantify tumor-infiltrating lymphocyte content and compare tumor and blood repertoires in dendritic cell-vaccinated glioblastoma patients. Autologous tumor lysate-pulsed dendritic cell vaccination was administered to the patients between the early 2000s and the early 2010s. Each patient got three intradermal injections of the dendritic cell vaccine, spaced at biweekly intervals, in the arm below the axilla. The vaccine was prepared from monocyte-derived dendritic cells that were cultured for under 8 days with IL-4 and GM-CSF and then pulsed overnight with autologous tumor lysate.

The paper as a whole reports these results and caveats: The cohort was small and heterogeneous, few patients had complete blood and tumor sets, and even fewer had initial-recurrent tumor pairs. The three-group TCR overlap response model was characterized as speculative, and prospective validation of the model was stated to be required. After dendritic cell vaccination, a higher estimated pretreatment TIL content predicted longer time to progression and longer overall survival. TCR clonality showed no direct relationship with survival, which suggests that a diverse polyclonal response may matter.

As encoded in the germline V gene, CDR1 is SGHRS while CDR2 is YFSETQ. The CDR3 has 14 amino acids, counting the end cysteine and phenylalanine. The CDR3 DNA has 42 bases and is translated from base 1. V sheds 0 bases and J sheds 4 bases, leaving 8 bases between their ends. The meaning of the sample's time point label: after dendritic cell vaccination, including at tumor progression/relapse. To be selected, patients needed enough residual fresh-frozen tumor tissue and more than two years of available survival data. Molecular status otherwise varied across the glioblastoma patients, but none of them carried an isocitrate dehydrogenase mutation. PBMC were collected before vaccination, two weeks after the third vaccination, and at tumor progression if progression occurred. The Qiagen DNeasy Blood extraction Kit was used for extraction of genomic DNA. TCRB CDR3 regions were amplified from about 2 ug genomic DNA, or all available DNA if less, using the immunoSEQ assay. For multiplex PCR, 60 forward primers for TCR V beta segments and 13 reverse primers for J beta segments were used. Synthetic control templates were spiked into each sample at limiting dilution to estimate reads per starting template. Sequencing produced 87 bp reads on the Illumina HiSeq System. The study's processing was this. PCR and sequencing errors were removed by a nearest neighbor algorithm that merged closely related sequences. TCR overlap was measured as the percentage of unique tumor TCR beta sequences also present in the same patient's peripheral blood. TCRdb re-hosts the immuneACCESS table, in-frame sequences only. Its copies lack some clones; in the studies checked, an unresolved V gene accounts for under half of them, and the cause for the rest is not known. V, J and clone size derive from that table, while D and trimming were established from the DNA sequence. The sample table lists fewer than 85,000 clones, 87% of them with a count of one. In total, the top ten clones hold about 2.2% of the sample.

Details on this clone: This clone's antigen is unknown. Per-base quality was not reported, and no clone a single base away is much larger than it. Other DNA sequences in the sample encode the same CDR3.

The source is a human donor with glioblastoma. The chain links TRBV5-1 with TRBJ2-1; the best D guess is TRBD1, with 5 bases matching. The sequencing used blood, collected after dendritic cell vaccination. The DNA sequence is given as TGCGCCAGCAGCTTGGGACAGACTTACAATGAGCAGTTCTTC. Its protein product is CASSLGQTYNEQFF.